The rows below give T cell receptor beta chains drawn from one sample of a study of T-cell memory formation after mild COVID-19. In TCRdb, the 5' RACE reads were re-called with MiXCR into one record per CDR3 protein. The table shows about 250,000 distinct CDR3 sequences, with 15% to 19% occurring only once. The sequenced sample consisted of PBMCs or a T cell subset sorted from them (not recorded which). The receptors derive from an adult woman who had mild COVID-19 (a few samples of this study predate the infection). Cell type and time point are not known. CDR3s leave out the opening cysteine and the closing phenylalanine or tryptophan.

TRBJ2-1	TRBV6-5	ASSPRQGLYNEQF
TRBJ2-1	TRBV11-1	ASSLGTASGLKQF
TRBJ1-2	TRBV24-1	ATSEGGSNYGYT
TRBJ2-3	TRBV5-1	ASKKGSTDTQY
TRBJ2-3	TRBV19	ASSIRSGGLRDTQY
TRBJ1-1	TRBV4-1	ASSQNGQGNTEAF
TRBJ2-5	TRBV20-1	SAMPLAGAQETQY
TRBJ2-7	TRBV7-9	ASSPKKGEQY
TRBJ1-1	TRBV29-1	SVERGRVNTEAF
TRBJ2-5	TRBV29-1	SVVRQRQETQY
TRBJ1-5	TRBV5-1	ASSARDQGLYSNQPQH
TRBJ1-5	TRBV6-5	ASSYFRAPQH
TRBJ1-1	TRBV18	ASSQNSWGTEAF
TRBJ1-2	TRBV6-1	ASIKTPYDGYT
TRBJ2-3	TRBV6-5	ASSWGQGYSTDTQY
TRBJ2-3	TRBV5-1	ASSSGRLAGGTDTQY
TRBJ1-2	TRBV12-3/TRBV12-4	ASSPGAGGGYGYT
TRBJ1-5	TRBV6-1	ASGNNQPQH
TRBJ2-3	TRBV7-6	ASRLGVGSTDTQY
TRBJ2-1	TRBV3-1	ASSRWPGGTYNEQF
TRBJ1-2	TRBV7-2	ASSLTPIRGSYGYT
TRBJ2-6	TRBV10-3	AISRSIHRDRGVGGNVLT
TRBJ1-2	TRBV25-1	ASSKQGYGYT
TRBJ2-1	TRBV12-3/TRBV12-4	ASSPQIGDNEQF
TRBJ2-1	TRBV7-8	ASSLATGGRNEQF
TRBJ2-5	TRBV6-2/TRBV6-3	ASSYSTTRSQETQY
TRBJ2-7	TRBV12-3/TRBV12-4	ASSLQYEQY
TRBJ2-7	TRBV11-1	ASSSLGTSVSYEQY
TRBJ1-1	TRBV27	ASSPVSGAHTEAF
TRBJ1-2	TRBV5-1	ASSLGDPRQGNYGYT
TRBJ1-2	TRBV12-3/TRBV12-4	ASRKTGLTNYGYT
TRBJ2-5	TRBV7-2	ASERRRGQETQY
TRBJ1-2	TRBV7-9	ASSPSGGYT
TRBJ2-4	TRBV20-1	SAPRDRGLENIQY
TRBJ1-1	TRBV10-3	AISERAGDTEAF
TRBJ2-2	TRBV12-3/TRBV12-4	ASSLSSGGSNTGELF
TRBJ2-5	TRBV12-3/TRBV12-4	ASSIPRGGETQY
TRBJ1-1	TRBV20-1	SARGHRINTEAF
TRBJ2-5	TRBV7-2	ASSFSLGSRETQY
TRBJ2-3	TRBV20-1	SARPGQGKASTDTQY
TRBJ2-3	TRBV15	ATSRDLDSQY
TRBJ2-3	TRBV7-3	ASSPALATTDTQY
TRBJ2-1	TRBV7-2	ASSFDLSSGSSYNEQF
TRBJ2-1	TRBV7-9	ASTTSGGLSSYNEQF
TRBJ1-1	TRBV3-1	ASSPGGRGKTEAF
TRBJ1-1	TRBV7-8	ASSRNRGGDTEAF
TRBJ1-4	TRBV4-1	ASSQGPGTGGRGEKLF
TRBJ1-2	TRBV20-1	SARPAQGSKGYT
TRBJ2-5	TRBV10-3	AIKDSAQETQY